This is a list of T cell receptor beta chains from one sample in a study of blood T cell repertoires in COVID-19. TCRdb keeps only in-frame clones here, not all; method: immunoSEQ multiplex PCR. The table includes approximately 440,000 clones, about nine tenths detected once. Sequencing was performed on PBMCs or T cells enriched from blood (not recorded which). The receptors originated from a woman younger than 35 who had recovered from COVID-19. CDR3s include the opening cysteine and the closing phenylalanine or tryptophan. The D gene is left open where the match is weak. Part of the rows lack a size; the others show once, few, many or a class for expanded clones.

V gene,J gene,clone size,D gene,CDR3 protein,CDR3 DNA
TRBV9,TRBJ2-2,-,-,CASSVVSGPHTGELFF,TGTGCCAGCAGCGTAGTGTCAGGGCCCCACACCGGGGAGCTGTTTTTT
TRBV20-1,TRBJ1-2,few,-,CSAPLESGYTF,TGCAGTGCCCCCCTAGAGAGTGGCTACACCTTC
TRBV19,TRBJ1-5,-,TRBD1,CASSMATGGQPQHF,TGTGCCAGTAGTATGGCAACAGGGGGTCAGCCCCAGCATTTT
TRBV2,TRBJ2-5,-,TRBD2,CASKDSGGGGETQYF,TGTGCCAGCAAGGATAGCGGGGGAGGTGGGGAGACCCAGTACTTC
TRBV19,TRBJ1-5,-,TRBD1,CASSAGQGNQPQHF,TGTGCCAGTAGTGCGGGACAGGGCAATCAGCCCCAGCATTTT
TRBV11-3,TRBJ2-7,-,-,CASSPRGSYEQYF,TGTGCCAGCAGCCCCCGGGGCTCCTACGAGCAGTACTTC
TRBV6-5,TRBJ2-5,-,-,CASSYQGYEETQYF,TGTGCCAGCAGTTACCAGGGCTATGAAGAGACCCAGTACTTC
TRBV3-1/TRBV3-2,TRBJ1-5,-,-,CASSQDLSGAAQHF,TGTGCCAGCAGCCAAGATCTTAGCGGCGCGGCCCAGCATTTT
TRBV30,TRBJ1-1,-,TRBD1,CAWSAGTGGMNTEAFF,TGTGCCTGGAGTGCCGGGACAGGCGGTATGAACACTGAAGCTTTCTTT
TRBV3-1/TRBV3-2,TRBJ2-7,once,-,CASDQGYEQYF,TGTGCCAGCGATCAGGGCTACGAGCAGTACTTC
TRBV5-1,TRBJ2-7,-,TRBD1,CASSHLTGGYEQYF,TGCGCCAGCAGCCACTTAACAGGGGGCTACGAGCAGTACTTC
TRBV3-1/TRBV3-2,TRBJ1-5,-,-,CASSQDPGAWRGGSNQPQHF,TGTGCCAGCAGCCAAGATCCTGGGGCATGGCGGGGAGGAAGCAATCAGCCCCAGCATTTT
TRBV14,TRBJ1-2,-,-,CASSHSTNYGYTF,TGTGCCAGCAGCCATAGCACGAACTATGGCTACACCTTC
TRBV30,TRBJ1-3,-,-,CAWESVHRASGNTIYF,TGTGCCTGGGAGTCCGTACACAGAGCCTCTGGAAACACCATATATTTT
TRBV3-1/TRBV3-2,TRBJ1-1,-,-,CASSRGTDTEAFF,TGTGCCAGCAGTCGGGGTACTGACACTGAAGCTTTCTTT
TRBV5-5,TRBJ1-5,-,TRBD1,CASSQGTGRNQPQHF,TGTGCCAGCAGCCAAGGGACAGGGCGCAATCAGCCCCAGCATTTT
TRBV4-1,TRBJ2-4,-,TRBD1,CASSQLSRQGKAGVGDIQYF,TGCGCCAGCAGCCAATTATCACGACAGGGGAAGGCTGGCGTTGGGGACATTCAGTACTTC
TRBV28,TRBJ1-5,-,-,CASSPEGEGQPQHF,TGTGCCAGCAGCCCCGAGGGGGAGGGACAGCCCCAGCATTTT
TRBV7-9,TRBJ2-7,-,-,CASSLGAGKGEQYF,TGTGCCAGCAGCTTAGGTGCAGGGAAAGGCGAGCAGTACTTC
TRBV12-3/TRBV12-4,TRBJ1-3,-,-,CASSYLGTIYF,TGTGCCAGCAGTTACCTAGGCACCATATATTTT
TRBV2,TRBJ2-7,-,-,CASGRSYEQYF,TGTGCCAGCGGCCGCTCCTACGAGCAGTACTTC
TRBV2,TRBJ2-1,once,TRBD2,CASPLSGGSYNEQFF,TGTGCCAGTCCCCTCAGCGGGGGGTCTTACAATGAGCAGTTCTTC
TRBV6-1,TRBJ1-5,-,TRBD1,CASSEGADRVLISNQPQHF,TGTGCCAGCAGTGAAGGAGCGGACAGGGTGTTGATATCCAATCAGCCCCAGCATTTT
TRBV7-3,TRBJ2-1,-,-,CASSSSPSGEQFF,TGTGCCAGCAGCTCAAGCCCCTCGGGGGAGCAGTTCTTC
TRBV5-1,TRBJ2-5,-,TRBD2,CASSYVPGGQYF,TGCGCCAGCAGCTACGTCCCGGGAGGCCAGTACTTC
TRBV6-5,TRBJ1-2,few,TRBD1,CASLGQGNYGYTF,TGTGCCAGCCTCGGACAGGGGAACTATGGCTACACCTTC
TRBV19,TRBJ2-5,-,-,CASSPGQHPGETQYF,TGTGCCAGTAGTCCAGGGCAACACCCTGGGGAGACCCAGTACTTC
TRBV5-6,TRBJ1-6,-,TRBD1,CASSSPGGPPLHF,TGTGCCAGCAGCTCCCCAGGGGGGCCACCCCTCCACTTT
TRBV7-9,TRBJ2-7,-,-,CASSLEGTYEQYF,TGTGCCAGCAGCTTGGAGGGGACTTACGAGCAGTACTTC
TRBV28,TRBJ1-2,-,TRBD1,CASSSPWGGDRVRGYTF,TGTGCCAGCAGTTCGCCCTGGGGCGGGGACAGGGTGAGAGGCTACACCTTC
TRBV11-2,TRBJ1-2,-,-,CASSLMTADRQGYTF,TGTGCCAGCAGCTTAATGACAGCCGATCGTCAAGGCTACACCTTC
TRBV5-1,TRBJ1-2,-,-,CASSLGTAFYGYTF,TGCGCCAGCAGCTTAGGAACAGCATTCTATGGCTACACCTTC
TRBV3-1/TRBV3-2,TRBJ2-1,-,-,CASSPVAAGNEQFF,TGTGCCAGCAGCCCGGTGGCCGCGGGGAATGAGCAGTTCTTC
TRBV7-9,TRBJ1-5,-,-,CASTLGPGVNQPQHF,TGTGCCAGCACCCTAGGTCCGGGGGTCAATCAGCCCCAGCATTTT
TRBV5-6,TRBJ2-7,-,TRBD1,CASSLGDRDVGEQYF,TGTGCCAGCAGCTTGGGGGACAGGGATGTCGGGGAGCAGTACTTC
TRBV10-1,TRBJ1-2,-,TRBD1,CASSSGTGGYGYTF,TGCGCCAGCAGCTCCGGGACAGGGGGCTACGGCTACACCTTC
TRBV3-1/TRBV3-2,TRBJ1-5,once,-,CASSQGPVSNQPQHF,TGTGCCAGCAGCCAAGGGCCAGTTAGCAATCAGCCCCAGCATTTT
TRBV7-8,TRBJ1-2,-,-,CASSLGGDRYGYTF,TGTGCCAGCAGCCTCGGGGGGGATCGGTATGGCTACACCTTC
TRBV27,TRBJ1-2,-,TRBD1,CASSPTGEGGYTF,TGTGCCAGCAGTCCGACAGGGGAGGGTGGCTACACCTTC
TRBV9,TRBJ2-1,-,TRBD2,CASSGLAGFSYNEQFF,TGTGCCAGCAGCGGCTTAGCGGGGTTCTCCTACAATGAGCAGTTCTTC
TRBV5-1,TRBJ1-2,-,-,CASSLKGGPGVYGYTF,TGCGCCAGCAGCTTGAAGGGAGGGCCGGGGGTCTATGGCTACACCTTC
TRBV5-6,TRBJ2-1,-,-,CASSGSGGEQFF,TGTGCCAGCAGCGGAAGCGGTGGGGAGCAGTTCTTC
TRBV28,TRBJ1-1,-,TRBD1,CASRGTGNEAFF,TGTGCCAGCAGGGGGACAGGGAATGAAGCTTTCTTT
TRBV28,TRBJ1-1,-,-,CASSSPLEAFF,TGTGCCAGCAGTTCTCCCCTTGAAGCTTTCTTT
TRBV27,TRBJ1-1,-,-,CASSLIRDRGAEAFF,TGTGCCAGCAGTCTCATAAGAGACCGGGGGGCTGAAGCTTTCTTT
TRBV29-1,TRBJ1-3,-,-,CSVAPGYDGNTIYF,TGCAGCGTTGCCCCGGGGTACGATGGAAACACCATATATTTT
TRBV5-1,TRBJ2-6,-,-,CASSLGSGANVLTF,TGCGCCAGCAGCTTGGGGAGTGGGGCCAACGTCCTGACTTTC
TRBV19,TRBJ1-3,-,-,CASSDTGGAGNTIYF,TGTGCCAGTTCCGATACGGGGGGCGCGGGAAACACCATATATTTT
TRBV4-1,TRBJ2-4,-,-,CASSQGVRRGRSKNIQYF,TGCGCCAGCAGCCAAGGGGTGCGGCGAGGGAGGAGCAAAAACATTCAGTACTTC
TRBV3-1/TRBV3-2,TRBJ1-3,-,-,CASSQELGTGAGNTIYF,TGTGCCAGCAGCCAAGAGCTGGGCACGGGGGCTGGAAACACCATATATTTT
TRBV19,TRBJ1-1,once,TRBD1,CASSVSGGRTEAFF,TGTGCCAGTAGTGTCTCAGGGGGCAGGACTGAAGCTTTCTTT
TRBV7-9,TRBJ1-2,-,-,CASSPSGSIYGYTF,TGTGCCAGCAGCCCCTCGGGGTCCATCTATGGCTACACCTTC
TRBV19,TRBJ1-1,-,TRBD1,CASSKQGAGVTEAFF,TGTGCCAGTAGTAAACAGGGGGCAGGGGTCACTGAAGCTTTCTTT